The present T cell receptor (beta chain) was sequenced within a study of T cell responses to AZD1222 COVID-19 vaccine. Sequencing was performed with immunoSEQ multiplex PCR; in TCRdb, only in-frame clones are kept and a portion is missing. The table lists roughly 120,000 clones, roughly nine tenths of them singletons. Germline assignment: CDR1 KGHDR and CDR2 SFDVKD. V lost 3 bases to trimming and J lost 0 bases; unmatched junction nucleotides: 7. The CDR3 is 18 amino acids. The material was peripheral blood, obtained on day 0 of AZD1222 vaccination. The chain joins TRBV24-1 to TRBJ2-2; 9 bases line up with TRBD1. The TCR was taken from an adult in good health. DNA for the CDR3: TGTGCCACCAGTGATCCGGACAGGGGCCGGGCGAACACCGGGGAGCTGTTTTTT. This gives the protein CATSDPDRGRANTGELFF.